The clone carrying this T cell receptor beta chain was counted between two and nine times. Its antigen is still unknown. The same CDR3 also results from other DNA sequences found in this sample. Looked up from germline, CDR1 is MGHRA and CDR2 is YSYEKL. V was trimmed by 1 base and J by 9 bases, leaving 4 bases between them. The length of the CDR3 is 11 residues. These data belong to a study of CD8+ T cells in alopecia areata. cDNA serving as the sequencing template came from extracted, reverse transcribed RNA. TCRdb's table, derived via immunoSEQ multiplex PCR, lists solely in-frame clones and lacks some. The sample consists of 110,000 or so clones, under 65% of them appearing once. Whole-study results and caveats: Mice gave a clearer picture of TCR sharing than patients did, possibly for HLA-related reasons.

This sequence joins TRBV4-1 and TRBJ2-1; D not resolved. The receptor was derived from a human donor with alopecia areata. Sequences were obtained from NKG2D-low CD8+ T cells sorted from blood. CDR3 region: CASSQGGEQFF. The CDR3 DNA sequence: TGCGCCAGCAGCCAAGGTGGTGAGCAGTTCTTC.